The 22 T cell receptor beta chains reported below all come from one sample, sequenced in a study of blood T cell repertoires in COVID-19. Generated by immunoSEQ multiplex PCR, the TCRdb table keeps only in-frame clones and is missing some. Counted here are around 70,000 clones, about 80% occurring once; the ten biggest clones make up approximately 12%. What was sequenced was peripheral blood. Receptor source: a human donor in a cohort sampled during active COVID-19.

This rearrangement joins TRBV11-2 to TRBJ2-5; TRBD1 might be the D (6 bases). V lost 5 bases and J lost 1, with 14 bases in between. The CDR3 length is 15 residues. Germline V CDR1 and CDR2: SGHAT, FQNNGV. In DNA, the CDR3 is TGTGCCAGCAGCGTCCCAGGGGATCTCCAAGAGACCCAGTACTTC. As protein: CASSVPGDLQETQYF. Full variable domain (rest looked up from reference TRBV11-2 and TRBJ2-5): EAGVAQSPRYKIIEKRQSVAFWCNPISGHATLYWYQQILGQGPKLLIQFQNNGVVDDSQLPKDRFSAERLKGVDSTLKIQPAKLEDSAVYLCASSVPGDLQETQYFGPGTRLLVL.

The chain employs TRBV5-1 and TRBJ2-6, with D perhaps TRBD2 (7 bases). The CDR3 sequence is 16 residues long. CDR1 SGHRS and CDR2 YFSETQ come from the germline V gene. V was pared by 1 base and J by 4 bases, with 12 bases between. CDR3 in amino acids: CASSLFAGAGANVLTF. The CDR3 DNA follows: TGCGCCAGCAGCTTGTTTGCGGGGGCCGGGGCCAACGTCCTGACTTTC.

The chain recombines TRBV20-1 with TRBJ2-3, with TRBD2 identical over 8 bases. The germline V gene encodes CDR1 DFQATT and CDR2 SNEGSKA (reference sequence). This CDR3 has 16 residues. J gave up 1 base and V 3 bases, and 9 bases lay outside the gene matches. The CDR3 region has the DNA TGCAGTGCTAGTTCTTCGGGGGGGCCTGGCACAGATACGCAGTATTTT. Translating it yields CSASSSGGPGTDTQYF.

This chain links TRBV11-2 with TRBJ1-6; TRBD1 might be the D (6 bases). V gave up 0 bases and J gave up 10 bases, with 7 bases separating them. Per the germline V gene, CDR1 is SGHAT and CDR2 is FQNNGV. The CDR3 sequence is 13 residues long. The CDR3 DNA follows: TGTGCCAGCAGCTTAGACAGGGGCTCACCCCTCCACTTT. It translates to CASSLDRGSPLHF. The whole variable domain, filled in from reference TRBV11-2 and TRBJ1-6, reads EAGVAQSPRYKIIEKRQSVAFWCNPISGHATLYWYQQILGQGPKLLIQFQNNGVVDDSQLPKDRFSAERLKGVDSTLKIQPAKLEDSAVYLCASSLDRGSPLHFGNGTRLTVT.

This clone occurred a few times. V is TRBV7-2 and J is TRBJ2-7; 10 bases fit TRBD1. Germline V CDR1 and CDR2: SGHTA, FQGNSA. Losses at the gene ends were 8 bases for V and 0 bases for J; bases not matched to a gene: 4. The length of the CDR3 is 14 residues. The CDR3: CASRRQGASYEQYF. The CDR3 nucleotides are TGTGCCAGCCGCAGACAGGGGGCCTCCTACGAGCAGTACTTC.

The gene calls are TRBV5-1 and TRBJ1-3; tentative D call: TRBD1 (5 bases). V was trimmed by 7 bases and J by 0 bases, leaving 11 bases between them. Per germline, CDR1 SGHRS and CDR2 YFSETQ. The CDR3 runs to 14 residues. The CDR3 coding sequence is TGCGCCAGCCACCCAGGGATCTCTGGAAACACCATATATTTT. Protein: CASHPGISGNTIYF.

The V gene is TRBV5-1, the J gene TRBJ2-3, with 7 bases identical to TRBD2. Germline lookup yields CDR1 SGHRS and CDR2 YFSETQ. CDR3 length equals 15 residues. V was pared by 0 bases and J by 2 bases, with 3 bases of the junction left unmatched. Here the CDR3 DNA reads TGCGCCAGCAGCTTGGTAGGGGACTACACAGATACGCAGTATTTT. Protein product: CASSLVGDYTDTQYF.

The rearrangement joins TRBV11-1 to TRBJ2-1, with 10 positions matching TRBD1. This CDR3 spans 14 amino acids. Germline V gene data show CDR1 as SGHAT and CDR2 as FQDESV (reference sequence). After removal of 5 bases from V and 12 bases from J, the junction contained 10 bases not matched to a gene. CDR3 amino acids: CASSHRTGGEVQFF. In DNA, the CDR3 is TGTGCCAGCAGCCATCGGACAGGGGGGGAAGTGCAGTTCTTC.

The rearrangement uses TRBV24-1 and TRBJ2-5; weak D call: TRBD2 (6 bases). The V gene's germline CDR1 is KGHDR and CDR2 SFDVKD. This CDR3 spans 13 amino acids. V lost 4 bases and J lost 5, with 10 bases in between. Here the CDR3 DNA reads TGTGCCACCAGTGAAACTAGCTCCGAGACCCAGTACTTC. Translated, it gives CATSETSSETQYF.

V usage is TRBV2 and J usage is TRBJ2-3; 8 bases fit TRBD1. With 6 bases clipped from V and 1 base from J, the junction kept 9 bases outside the gene matches. Germline CDR1 is SNHLY and CDR2 is FYNNEI. This CDR3 comprises 16 residues. The CDR3 spells CASRRQGAPRTDTQYF. CDR3 nucleotide sequence: TGTGCCAGCAGACGTCAGGGGGCCCCACGCACAGATACGCAGTATTTT.

This clone was seen a single time. This chain connects TRBV6-6 to TRBJ1-1; 7 positions agree with TRBD1. The CDR3 is 14 amino acids. Trimming cost V 3 bases and J 1 base; bases outside gene matches: 2. CDR1 and CDR2 (germline): MNHNY, SVGAGI (reference sequence). The CDR3 loop is CASSYGTANTEAFF. The CDR3 DNA reads as TGTGCCAGCAGTTATGGGACAGCGAACACTGAAGCTTTCTTT.

This chain connects TRBV30 to TRBJ1-1, with 7 bases lining up with TRBD1. J was trimmed by 3 bases and V by 2 bases; bases with no gene match: 6. CDR3 length: 14 residues. CDR1 is GTSNPN and CDR2 is SVGIG in the germline V gene (reference sequence). The DNA for the CDR3 is TGTGCCTGGAGTATCGGGACAGCATACACTGAAGCTTTCTTT. This encodes CAWSIGTAYTEAFF.

V is TRBV28 and J is TRBJ2-7; 10 nucleotides align to TRBD2. J was trimmed by 0 bases and V by 6 bases; bases with no gene match: 5. The V gene's germline CDR1 is MDHEN and CDR2 SYDVKM. The CDR3 has 15 residues. CDR3 protein: CASRRAGGSSYEQYV. The CDR3 DNA is TGTGCCAGCAGGCGAGCGGGAGGGTCCTCCTACGAGCAGTACGTC.

DNA of the CDR3: TGTGCCAGTAGCCTGGAGGGGGGGCTTTCAGCTTTCTTT. Encoded protein: CASSLEGGLSAFF. The chain employs TRBV19 and TRBJ1-1; D is possibly TRBD1 (6 bases). The V and J ends lost 6 bases and 10 bases respectively, with 18 bases between them. Germline V gene sequence: CDR1 LNHDA, CDR2 SQIVND (reference sequence). CDR3 length: 13 residues.

This clone has ten or more counts. V usage is TRBV2 and J usage is TRBJ2-6; D gene uncertain. The CDR3 is made up of 15 amino acids. CDR1 and CDR2 from the germline V gene are SNHLY and FYNNEI. V was clipped by 5 bases and J by 0 bases, with 8 bases between them. CDR3 DNA sequence: TGTGCCAGCAGTCAACACGTCTCTGGGGCCAACGTCCTGACTTTC. Translated: CASSQHVSGANVLTF.

This chain links TRBV30 with TRBJ2-5; 9 bases fit TRBD1. The germline gives CDR1 GTSNPN, CDR2 SVGIG (reference sequence). V lost 5 bases, J lost 5 bases, and 3 bases stayed unmatched. This CDR3 has 12 amino acids. The CDR3, as DNA: TGTGCCTGGGGGACAGGGTTCGAGACCCAGTACTTC. Its translation is CAWGTGFETQYF.

This rearrangement joins TRBV6-5 to TRBJ1-2, with D maybe TRBD1 (5 bases). Germline V gives CDR1 MNHEY, CDR2 SVGAGI. Trimming took 7 bases from V and 6 from J, leaving 15 bases between them. The CDR3 extends over 13 amino acids. Here the CDR3 reads CASTLRQNDGYTF. CDR3 DNA: TGTGCCAGCACCCTCAGACAGAATGATGGCTACACCTTC.

The rearrangement links TRBV15 to TRBJ2-7, with TRBD1 identical over 8 bases. The V segment lost 0 bases and the J segment 6 bases; nucleotides outside the gene matches: 7. CDR3 length equals 15 residues. Germline lookup yields CDR1 LNHNV and CDR2 YYDKDF (reference sequence). CDR3 sequence: CATSREDRVVGEQYF. The CDR3 DNA follows: TGTGCCACCAGCAGAGAGGACAGGGTGGTAGGCGAGCAGTACTTC.

The count of this clone is one. The chain couples TRBV5-1 to TRBJ1-3; TRBD1 matches 10 bases. The CDR3 extends over 16 amino acids. Unmatched junction bases numbered 6, after V lost 2 bases and J lost 4 bases. CDR1 and CDR2 from the germline V gene are SGHRS and YFSETQ. CDR3 residues: CASSFFPGQGGNTIYF. The DNA for the CDR3 is TGCGCCAGCAGCTTTTTTCCGGGACAGGGGGGAAACACCATATATTTT.

This clone appeared a single time. This rearrangement joins TRBV5-1 to TRBJ1-1; D is possibly TRBD1 (6 bases). Between the trimmed V and J ends, which lost 1 base and 1 base, there was a span of 11 bases. CDR3 length equals 15 residues. Germline V gene lookup returns CDR1 SGHRS and CDR2 YFSETQ. CDR3 sequence (DNA): TGCGCCAGCAGCTTGCCTCAGGGGAAGAACACTGAAGCTTTCTTT. This codes for CASSLPQGKNTEAFF.

The V and J genes are TRBV7-2 and TRBJ2-1; 8 positions match TRBD1. The germline V gene has CDR1 SGHTA and CDR2 FQGNSA. After removal of 4 bases from V and 7 bases from J, the junction contained 6 bases not matched to a gene. The CDR3 sequence is 14 residues long. The CDR3 DNA follows: TGTGCCAGCAGCTCCGACAGGGGCCTTAATGAGCAGTTCTTC. Protein product: CASSSDRGLNEQFF.

The chain employs TRBV5-1 and TRBJ2-1; 11 nucleotides line up with TRBD2. The CDR3 sequence is 17 residues long. V gave up 1 base and J gave up 0 bases; unmatched junction bases: 3. Germline assignment: CDR1 SGHRS and CDR2 YFSETQ. The CDR3 coding sequence is TGCGCCAGCAGCTTGCCTGGGACTAGCGGCTCCTACAATGAGCAGTTCTTC. It translates to CASSLPGTSGSYNEQFF.